The 7 T cell receptor beta chains given below trace back to one sample, sequenced in a study of T cell changes during pregnancy in multiple sclerosis. Using immunoSEQ multiplex PCR, the repertoire was profiled, and TCRdb retains in-frame clones only, with some absent. The sample contains some 77,000 clones, over 85% of which appear only once. Source: CD4+ T cells from peripheral blood mononuclear cells, taken before pregnancy. The receptors were gathered from a female donor with multiple sclerosis, enrolled in a pregnancy study.

The chain carries TRBV5-1 and TRBJ2-3; the D gene is possibly TRBD2 (6 bases). Trimming removed 6 bases at V and 4 bases at J, with 15 bases between. The CDR3 contains 14 residues. Germline V gene sequence: CDR1 SGHRS, CDR2 YFSETQ. The CDR3 region has the DNA TGCGCCAGCACCCAAGGAGGGCCTTCAGATACGCAGTATTTT. The encoded protein is CASTQGGPSDTQYF.

The rearrangement links TRBV7-2 to TRBJ2-7; D is perhaps TRBD1 (6 bases). The germline V gene has CDR1 SGHTA and CDR2 FQGNSA. The CDR3 length is 16 residues. V dropped 0 bases and J dropped 2 bases, with 14 bases sitting between them. The CDR3 bases are TGTGCCAGCAGCTTAGCGCTCCGGAAGGGGGCCTACGAGCAGTACTTC. Protein sequence: CASSLALRKGAYEQYF.

This chain connects TRBV4-1 to TRBJ1-1, with D unresolved. The CDR3 totals 15 residues. The V gene lost 1 base and the J gene lost 5 bases, with 14 bases spanning the gap. Germline CDR1 is MGHRA and CDR2 is YSYEKL. The CDR3 DNA follows: TGCGCCAGCAGCCAAGTGGGTATGAGGCGGACTGAAGCTTTCTTT. Translating gives CASSQVGMRRTEAFF.

The chain carries TRBV30 and TRBJ1-6; D gene ambiguous. Germline values: CDR1 GTSNPN, CDR2 SVGIG (reference sequence). The CDR3 contains 13 residues. Trimming took 4 bases from V and 8 from J, leaving 12 bases between them. The CDR3 nucleotides read TGTGCCTGGACAGGCGCTGCCGATTCACCCCTCCACTTT. It specifies CAWTGAADSPLHF.

This chain connects TRBV5-6 to TRBJ1-1, with D perhaps TRBD1 (5 bases). The germline V gene has CDR1 SGHDT and CDR2 YYEEEE. The CDR3 consists of 17 residues. V was pared by 1 base and J by 9 bases, with 25 bases between. The CDR3, as DNA: TGTGCCAGCAGCTTGCCCCCTTTAACTGGACAACGCTACCAAGCTTTCTTT. Translating it yields CASSLPPLTGQRYQAFF.

This chain uses TRBV2 with TRBJ1-2; tentative D call: TRBD1 (6 bases). Germline CDR1 and CDR2: SNHLY and FYNNEI. The V gene lost 4 bases and the J gene lost 0 bases, with 12 bases spanning the gap. This CDR3 contains 15 residues. CDR3 DNA sequence: TGTGCCAGCAGTGTCGGTACAGGGCCTAACTATGGCTACACCTTC. This codes for CASSVGTGPNYGYTF.

This rearrangement joins TRBV4-2 to TRBJ2-5; 7 bases line up with TRBD1. Germline V CDR1 and CDR2: LGHNA, YNFKEQ. V gave up 0 bases and J gave up 1 base; unmatched junction bases: 2. This CDR3 region has 15 residues. CDR3 loop: CASSQDGDSQETQYF. The CDR3 nucleotides read TGTGCCAGCAGCCAAGATGGGGACAGCCAAGAGACCCAGTACTTC.